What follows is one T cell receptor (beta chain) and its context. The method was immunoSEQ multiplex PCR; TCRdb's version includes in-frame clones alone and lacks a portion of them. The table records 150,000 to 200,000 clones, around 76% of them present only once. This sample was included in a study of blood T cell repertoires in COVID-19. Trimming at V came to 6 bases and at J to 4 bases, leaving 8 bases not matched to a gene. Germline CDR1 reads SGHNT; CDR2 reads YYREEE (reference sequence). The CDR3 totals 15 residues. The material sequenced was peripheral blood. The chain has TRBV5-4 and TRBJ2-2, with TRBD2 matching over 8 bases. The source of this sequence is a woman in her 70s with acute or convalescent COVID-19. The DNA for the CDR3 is TGTGCCAGCAACCCCCATAGCGGGATCACCGGGGAGCTGTTTTTT. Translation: CASNPHSGITGELFF.